Listed below are T cell receptor beta chains from one sample, sequenced in a study of T-cell reconstitution after alpha-beta-depleted transplantation in children. MiXCR was run by TCRdb on the PCR reads, yielding one entry per CDR3 protein. The sample shows around 50,000 distinct CDR3 sequences, 52% of them seen only once. The input for sequencing was peripheral blood, taken before TCRalphabeta/CD19-depleted stem cell transplant. These receptors originate from a boy in the first two years of life with SCID, due to receive a stem cell transplant. Each CDR3 is given with its conserved first and last residue. D genes are given only for firm matches. Some rows mark clone size as missing; the rest say once, few, many or name a class of expanded clone.

J gene | V gene | D gene | clone size | CDR3 DNA | CDR3 protein
TRBJ2-4 | TRBV9 | . | . | TGTGCCAGCAGCGGACCAGGGGGCGGGGGCAAAAACATTCAGTACTTC | CASSGPGGGGKNIQYF
TRBJ1-5 | TRBV6-4 | . | once | TGTGCCAGCAGTGACAAGTCAGGGGAAGGACAGCCCCAGCATTTT | CASSDKSGEGQPQHF
TRBJ2-2 | TRBV20-1 | TRBD1 | . | TGCAGTGCTAGAGAGGACAGGGAGAGCGGGGAGCTGTTTTTT | CSAREDRESGELFF
TRBJ2-7 | TRBV5-1 | . | once | TGCGCCAGCAGCTTGGAAGTCGTGGGGAACGAGCAGTACTTC | CASSLEVVGNEQYF
TRBJ1-4 | TRBV5-5 | TRBD1 | few | TGTGCCAGCAGCGGACAGGGGGCGCCCCCTACAACTAATGAAAAACTGTTTTTT | CASSGQGAPPTTNEKLFF
TRBJ1-5 | TRBV9 | . | . | TGTGCCAGCAGCGTAGGGGGGGGGCAGCAGCCCCAGCATTTT | CASSVGGGQQPQHF
TRBJ2-2 | TRBV20-1 | . | once | TGCAGTGCTACAGTAACCGGGACGGTGAACACCGGGGAGCTGTTTTTT | CSATVTGTVNTGELFF
TRBJ2-2 | TRBV5-1 | TRBD1 | many | TGCGCCAGCAGCGACAGGGGGACCGGGGAGCTGTTTTTT | CASSDRGTGELFF
TRBJ2-1 | TRBV11-2 | . | . | TGTGCCAGCAGCGCCAACCAGCCCCTCCGCCCAATGGAGCAGTTCTTC | CASSANQPLRPMEQFF
TRBJ1-2 | TRBV4-2 | . | once | TGTGCCAGCAGCCAAACGGGTGCTAACTATGGCTACACCTTC | CASSQTGANYGYTF
TRBJ2-3 | TRBV6-1 | . | . | TGTGCCAGCAGCCCAAGGGATTGGGGCACAGATACGCAGTATTTT | CASSPRDWGTDTQYF
TRBJ2-2 | TRBV7-2 | . | . | TGTGCCAGCAGCTCTTCGAACACCGGGGAGCTGTTTTTT | CASSSSNTGELFF
TRBJ2-4 | TRBV19 | TRBD2 | . | TGTGCCAGTAGTATCGGACTAGGCATCCCCAAAAACATTCAGTACTTC | CASSIGLGIPKNIQYF
TRBJ2-3 | TRBV12-3/TRBV12-4 | . | . | TGTGCCAGCAGTTCCACGGGGGGCCCAGATACGCAGTATTTT | CASSSTGGPDTQYF
TRBJ2-6 | TRBV4-1 | . | few | TGCGCCAGCAGTTCTCGGACGGGGTCGGACGTCCTGACTTTC | CASSSRTGSDVLTF
TRBJ2-1 | TRBV20-1 | . | many | TGCAGTGCCAGCGTCAGGGGTGAGCAGTTCTTC | CSASVRGEQFF
TRBJ2-7 | TRBV5-1 | . | few | TGCGCCAGCAGCCCCGGGGGCTATTACGAGCAGTACTTC | CASSPGGYYEQYF
TRBJ2-5 | TRBV7-2 | TRBD2 | . | TGTGCCAGCAGCACGACTAGCGGGGGCGGGGAGACCCAGTACTTC | CASSTTSGGGETQYF
TRBJ2-3 | TRBV7-2 | TRBD2 | . | TGTGCCAGCAGCTTACCTAGCGGGGGGACCACCACAGATACGCAGTATTTT | CASSLPSGGTTTDTQYF
TRBJ2-1 | TRBV27 | TRBD1 | . | TGTGCCAGCAGTTCCGGGACAGGGGCTAATGAGCAGTTCTTC | CASSSGTGANEQFF
TRBJ1-1 | TRBV4-1 | . | . | TGCGCCAGCAGCCCAACTCCCCAGGGCAGGTTCACTGAAGCTTTCTTT | CASSPTPQGRFTEAFF
TRBJ1-2 | TRBV5-6 | TRBD1 | few | TGTGCCAGCAGCCCGGGGCGTCGACAGGGAGATGGCTACACCTTC | CASSPGRRQGDGYTF
TRBJ1-1 | TRBV12-3/TRBV12-4 | . | . | TGTGCCAGCGGGGAGAACACTGAAGCTTTCTTT | CASGENTEAFF
TRBJ1-2 | TRBV4-3 | TRBD1 | few | TGCGCCAGCAGCCCCCGACAGGGGGCCGACTACTATGGCTACACCTTC | CASSPRQGADYYGYTF
TRBJ2-1 | TRBV20-1 | TRBD2 | . | TGCAGTGCTAGCAGCGGGAGGTTCAATGAGCAGTTCTTC | CSASSGRFNEQFF
TRBJ2-1 | TRBV5-1 | . | . | TGCGCCAGCAGCTTCCAACAGGGTGGGCGGAATGAGCAGTTCTTC | CASSFQQGGRNEQFF
TRBJ2-3 | TRBV7-2 | . | few | TGTGCCAGCGGGGGGCGGAGCACAGATACGCAGTATTTT | CASGGRSTDTQYF
TRBJ2-3 | TRBV12-3/TRBV12-4 | TRBD2 | once | TGTGCCAGCAGCCCCCGGCGGCTAGCGGGGGGGATGAGCACAGATACGCAGTATTTT | CASSPRRLAGGMSTDTQYF
TRBJ2-2 | TRBV4-2 | . | . | TGTGCCAGCAGCCCAGGGACCGCTAACACCGGGGAGCTGTTTTTT | CASSPGTANTGELFF
TRBJ2-7 | TRBV6-5 | TRBD1 | few | TGTGCCAGCAGTTGGGCCAGGGGGCCCGAGCAGTACTTC | CASSWARGPEQYF
TRBJ1-5 | TRBV28 | TRBD1 | . | TGTGCCAGCAGTTTGGTCAACCCACAGGGGCTTGGTCAGCCCCAGCATTTT | CASSLVNPQGLGQPQHF